This TCR beta chain was profiled in a study of blood T cell repertoires in COVID-19. Study details: Samples came from the United States, Italy and Spain, spanning acute and convalescent COVID-19.

This clone was detected only once. Original processing notes: Nucleated cell counts were estimated from reference gene primer amplification. Clones were sequenced by immunoSEQ multiplex PCR, and TCRdb holds only the in-frame ones, with some missing. V and J calls and clone size come straight from that table; D and trimming were deduced from the DNA. The repertoire holds tens of thousands of clones, approximately 80% seen once, with 2% to 2.5% in the top ten. The CDR3 totals 15 residues. V shed 4 bases and J 2 bases; nucleotides not matched to a gene: 3. Germline-derived CDR1 and CDR2 are SGHNT and YYREEE (reference sequence).

The sequencing input was peripheral blood. The clonotype originates from an older woman with acute or convalescent COVID-19. J is TRBJ2-2 and V is TRBV5-4, with 9 bases matching TRBD1. The CDR3 spells CASSRDRVNTGELFF. Written as DNA, the CDR3 is TGTGCCAGCAGCCGGGACAGGGTAAACACCGGGGAGCTGTTTTTT.